What follows describes a single T cell receptor (beta chain). What it binds is not known. The PCR made use of 60 Vbeta and 13 Jbeta primers. The table came from immunoSEQ multiplex PCR; TCRdb's copy has only in-frame clones and leaves some out. The table includes about 180,000 clones, 84% detected once. This CDR3 contains 15 residues. V shed 2 bases and J shed 2 bases, with 12 bases lying between them. Germline V gives CDR1 SGHAT, CDR2 FQNNGV. This sample is drawn from a study of cytomegalovirus exposure and HLA in healthy donors. Notes on the study in general: The records held CMV serostatus as the only immune exposure information.

The chain links TRBV11-2 to TRBJ1-1; tentative D call: TRBD1 (6 bases). The sample comprised PBMCs. The sequence was collected from a man between 18 and 35 years old in good health and CMV-seronegative. The CDR3 DNA is TGTGCCAGCAGCTTACAGGGGAGACTTAACACTGAAGCTTTCTTT. It encodes CASSLQGRLNTEAFF.